This T cell receptor beta chain is from a study of T cell responses to AZD1222 COVID-19 vaccine. Sequenced by immunoSEQ multiplex PCR; TCRdb stores in-frame clones only, minus some. This sample has under 150,000 clones; 70% to 90% occur once, and the top ten carry around 16%. The germline CDR1 and CDR2 sequences are SNHLY and FYNNEI. This CDR3 has 13 residues. V lost 5 bases and J lost 0, with 7 bases in between. This rearrangement joins TRBV2 to TRBJ1-1; D remains ambiguous. Sequences were derived from peripheral blood, sampled on day 0 of AZD1222 vaccination. The TCR was taken from an adult in good health. CDR3 nucleotides: TGTGCCAGCAGTAATCAGATGAACACTGAAGCTTTCTTT. This encodes CASSNQMNTEAFF. Using reference TRBV2 and TRBJ1-1 for the parts outside the CDR3, the full variable domain is EPEVTQTPSHQVTQMGQEVILRCVPISNHLYFYWYRQILGQKVEFLVSFYNNEISEKSEIFDDQFSVERPDGSNFTLKIRSTKLEDSAMYFCASSNQMNTEAFFGQGTRLTVV.